This passage covers 27 T cell receptor beta chains from one sample sequenced in a study of vaccination effects on CD4 cells after COVID-19. With more than 9 days of culture completed, CD4+ T cells were isolated. The table came from immunoSEQ multiplex PCR; TCRdb's copy has only in-frame clones and leaves some out. The table shows some 26,000 clones, with nearly 75% occurring only once. Their antigen targets remain unknown. This sample comprised CD4+ T cells from PBMCs cultured without peptide, obtained before COVID-19 vaccination. The receptors come from a human donor who received a COVID-19 vaccine.

The rearrangement joins TRBV3-1 (or the pseudogene TRBV3-2) to TRBJ2-2; D assignment may be TRBD1 or TRBD2 (5 bases each). Looked up from germline, CDR1 is LGHDT and CDR2 is YNNKEL (reference sequence). Trimming left V 3 bases short and J 4 bases short, with 12 bases between. CDR3 size: 15 residues. CDR3 amino acids: CASSQIGGGTGELFF. DNA of the CDR3: TGTGCCAGCAGCCAGATTGGGGGTGGCACCGGGGAGCTGTTTTTT.

The CDR3 loop is CASSQDSFTYEQYF. The CDR3 DNA follows: TGTGCCAGCAGCCAAGATTCCTTTACCTACGAGCAGTACTTC. V gene TRBV3-1 (or the pseudogene TRBV3-2) combines with J gene TRBJ2-7; D not resolved. Deletions cut 0 bases from V and 2 bases from J, with 8 bases between. The CDR3 has 14 amino acids. Germline CDR1 reads LGHDT; CDR2 reads YNNKEL (reference sequence).

V usage is TRBV5-1 and J usage is TRBJ1-1; D unclear. Germline values: CDR1 SGHRS, CDR2 YFSETQ. CDR3 size: 13 residues. The V gene lost 1 base and the J gene lost 3 bases, with 7 bases spanning the gap. The CDR3 DNA reads TGCGCCAGCAGCTTGTCGCTAGACACTGAAGCTTTCTTT. Translated, it gives CASSLSLDTEAFF.

The rearrangement uses TRBV4-2 and TRBJ2-5; TRBD1 or TRBD2 may be the D gene (6 bases each). V lost 1 base to trimming and J lost 3 bases, with 12 bases between them. CDR3 length: 15 residues. Germline CDR1 and CDR2: LGHNA and YNFKEQ. Here the CDR3 reads CASSQGGAREETQYF. The DNA for the CDR3 is TGTGCCAGCAGCCAAGGGGGGGCCCGGGAAGAGACCCAGTACTTC.

This chain connects TRBV2 to TRBJ1-4; TRBD1 matches at 9 bases. V lost 6 bases, J lost 8 bases, and 7 bases stayed unmatched. The CDR3 spans 14 residues. The germline gives CDR1 SNHLY, CDR2 FYNNEI. CDR3 sequence: CASSGQGRGEKLFF. DNA for the CDR3: TGTGCCAGCAGCGGACAGGGGCGCGGGGAAAAACTGTTTTTT.

This chain connects TRBV6-2 or TRBV6-3 to TRBJ2-6, with D maybe TRBD2 (5 bases). The CDR3 contains 15 residues. V was clipped by 0 bases and J by 2 bases, with 5 bases between them. Germline V gives CDR1 MNHEY, CDR2 SVGEGT. The CDR3 loop is CASSYSLAGANVLTF. CDR3 in DNA: TGTGCCAGCAGTTACTCACTAGCTGGGGCCAACGTCCTGACTTTC.

V is TRBV9 and J is TRBJ2-3, with no clear D. The CDR3 has 14 residues. V was trimmed by 0 bases and J by 2 bases, leaving 7 bases between them. The germline CDR1 and CDR2 sequences are SGDLS and YYNGEE. The CDR3, as DNA: TGTGCCAGCAGCGTAGGGGGATTCACAGATACGCAGTATTTT. It is translated as CASSVGGFTDTQYF. Variable domain in full (rest from reference TRBV9 and TRBJ2-3): DSGVTQTPKHLITATGQRVTLRCSPRSGDLSVYWYQQSLDQGLQFLIQYYNGEERAKGNILERFSAQQFPDLHSELNLSSLELGDSALYFCASSVGGFTDTQYFGPGTRLTVL.

This clone was observed a handful of times. The chain has TRBV3-1 (or the pseudogene TRBV3-2) and TRBJ1-5, with no clear D. This CDR3 comprises 14 residues. Germline values: CDR1 LGHDT, CDR2 YNNKEL (reference sequence). Trimming shortened V by 1 base and J by 6 bases, and 10 bases separated the two germline ends. CDR3 loop: CASSQAGPGQPQHF. In nucleotides, the CDR3 is TGTGCCAGCAGCCAAGCGGGCCCGGGTCAGCCCCAGCATTTT.

This chain connects TRBV5-4 to TRBJ2-3, with D unclear. Germline CDR1 is SGHNT and CDR2 is YYREEE (reference sequence). Trimming removed 0 bases at V and 4 bases at J, with 0 bases between. This CDR3 has 11 amino acids. DNA of the CDR3: TGTGCCAGCAGCTTGGCAGATACGCAGTATTTT. Translating gives CASSLADTQYF.

The rearrangement links TRBV28 to TRBJ2-7; 9 bases fit TRBD1. The germline V gene has CDR1 MDHEN and CDR2 SYDVKM. The CDR3 spans 15 residues. Germline trimming cut 5 bases from V and 3 bases from J; bases unmatched to any gene: 8. DNA for the CDR3: TGTGCCAGCAGTCCGTTCGGGACAGGGCTCTACGAGCAGTACTTC. Residues: CASSPFGTGLYEQYF.

V gene TRBV4-1 combines with J gene TRBJ2-1, with 12 bases fitting TRBD2. V was clipped by 0 bases and J by 9 bases; unmatched bases: 12. The germline V gene encodes CDR1 MGHRA and CDR2 YSYEKL. The CDR3 consists of 18 residues. CDR3 sequence reads: CASSQDQRLAGGRGEQFF. CDR3 DNA: TGCGCCAGCAGCCAAGATCAGAGGCTAGCGGGGGGGCGTGGTGAGCAGTTCTTC.

V and J are TRBV5-4 and TRBJ2-1, with 11 bases that match TRBD2. The trim removed 4 bases at V and 9 bases at J, leaving 0 bases unmatched. The germline V gene encodes CDR1 SGHNT and CDR2 YYREEE (reference sequence). CDR3 size: 12 residues. Here the CDR3 reads CASSLAGGEQFF. CDR3 nucleotide sequence: TGTGCCAGCAGCCTAGCGGGAGGTGAGCAGTTCTTC.

This chain connects TRBV6-1 to TRBJ1-2; D gene ambiguous. The V end lost 0 bases, the J end lost 7 bases, and 9 bases lay between the germline ends. Germline V gene lookup returns CDR1 MNHNS and CDR2 SASEGT. CDR3 length: 13 amino acids. As DNA, the CDR3 is TGTGCCAGCAGTGAAGCGGGGTTCCCTGGCTACACCTTC. Its protein product is CASSEAGFPGYTF.

The sample holds a few counts of this clone. The chain is built from TRBV7-2 and TRBJ2-5; D might be TRBD1 (5 bases). Between the trimmed V and J ends, which lost 2 bases and 1 base, there was a span of 11 bases. There are 15 residues in the CDR3. In germline, CDR1 is SGHTA, CDR2 FQGNSA. The CDR3 region is CASSLRGLGQETQYF. The CDR3, as DNA: TGTGCCAGCAGCTTAAGGGGTCTGGGCCAAGAGACCCAGTACTTC.

This chain uses TRBV6-1 with TRBJ2-5; 8 nucleotides agree with TRBD2. The ends lost 1 base at V and 5 bases at J; junction bases unmatched: 6. Germline lookup yields CDR1 MNHNS and CDR2 SASEGT. This CDR3 is built from 15 residues. CDR3 nucleotides: TGTGCCAGCAGTGAAGGGGGTAGCGGGAAGGAGACCCAGTACTTC. This translates into CASSEGGSGKETQYF.

The chain joins TRBV15 to TRBJ1-5, with a possible D match to TRBD1 (6 bases). This CDR3 is 16 amino acids long. Deletions cut 5 bases from V and 2 bases from J, with 16 bases between. CDR1 and CDR2 (germline): LNHNV, YYDKDF (reference sequence). The CDR3 DNA sequence: TGTGCCACCAGCCCCCGTGGGTCAGGGGGCAATCAGCCCCAGCATTTT. Amino acids: CATSPRGSGGNQPQHF.

This sequence joins TRBV3-1 (or the pseudogene TRBV3-2) and TRBJ2-7, with D perhaps TRBD2 (6 bases). V was cut by 0 bases and J by 0 bases, with 12 bases left in between. The CDR3 has 16 residues. The germline gives CDR1 LGHDT, CDR2 YNNKEL (reference sequence). Here the CDR3 DNA reads TGTGCCAGCAGCCAAGATCATATCGGGAGCTCCTACGAGCAGTACTTC. Amino acid sequence: CASSQDHIGSSYEQYF.

This clone appeared a few times. The CDR3 protein is CASIGAGWAGELFF. DNA for the CDR3: TGTGCCAGTATAGGCGCAGGGTGGGCCGGGGAGCTGTTTTTT. The rearrangement links TRBV19 to TRBJ2-2; perhaps TRBD1 as D (5 bases). With 7 bases removed from V and 6 bases from J, the gap between germline ends came to 15 bases. CDR3 size: 14 residues. The germline V gene has CDR1 LNHDA and CDR2 SQIVND (reference sequence).

CDR3 loop: CASSLGYNSPLHF. For the CDR3, the DNA is TGCGCCAGCAGCTTGGGATATAATTCACCCCTCCACTTT. The chain recombines TRBV5-1 with TRBJ1-6; no definite D call. The CDR3 extends over 13 amino acids. Germline lookup yields CDR1 SGHRS and CDR2 YFSETQ. V was pared by 0 bases and J by 4 bases, with 2 bases between.

A single count supports this clone. This chain connects TRBV12-5 to TRBJ1-1; no firm D call. Trimming took 5 bases from V and 3 from J, leaving 4 bases between them. Germline V gene data show CDR1 as LGHNT and CDR2 as FRNRAP. The CDR3 sequence is 11 residues long. The chain's CDR3 is CASGVYTEAFF. In nucleotides, the CDR3 is TGTGCTAGTGGTGTTTACACTGAAGCTTTCTTT.

This chain links TRBV6-5 with TRBJ2-7; 8 bases match TRBD1. The length of the CDR3 is 13 residues. CDR1 is MNHEY, CDR2 SVGAGI, per germline. Germline trimming cut 6 bases from V and 4 bases from J; bases unmatched to any gene: 5. The CDR3 reads CASSRDRRYEQYF. In nucleotides, the CDR3 is TGTGCCAGCAGCAGGGACAGGAGGTACGAGCAGTACTTC.

The V call is TRBV12-3 or TRBV12-4, the J call TRBJ2-7; TRBD1 might be the D (5 bases). The CDR3 consists of 12 residues. V was trimmed by 3 bases and J by 3 bases, leaving 6 bases between them. CDR3 nucleotides: TGTGCCAGCAGTTTTGACAGCTACGAGCAGTACTTC. Translation: CASSFDSYEQYF.

This clone appeared a few times. In DNA form, the CDR3 reads TGCGCCAGCAGCCAAGGGGGCAGGGGGCGCAGGAGTCAGCCCCAGCATTTT. Translated: CASSQGGRGRRSQPQHF. The chain links TRBV4-1 to TRBJ1-5; 8 bases agree with TRBD1. The germline CDR1 and CDR2 sequences are MGHRA and YSYEKL. V shed 1 base and J 6 bases; nucleotides not matched to a gene: 11. The CDR3 is 17 amino acids.

The chain employs TRBV4-1 and TRBJ2-7, with 9 bases lining up with TRBD1. V lost 1 base, J lost 4 bases, and 8 bases stayed unmatched. Germline CDR1 MGHRA, CDR2 YSYEKL. There are 16 residues in the CDR3. DNA for the CDR3: TGCGCCAGCAGCCAAGGTGACAGGGGGAGGGATTACGAGCAGTACTTC. Translation gives CASSQGDRGRDYEQYF.

The gene calls are TRBV4-1 and TRBJ2-7, with D possibly called TRBD1 or TRBD2 (5 bases each). In germline, CDR1 is MGHRA, CDR2 YSYEKL. V shed 0 bases and J shed 1 base, with 19 bases lying between them. The CDR3 loop spans 18 amino acids. The CDR3: CASSQEKGPYERSYEQYF. CDR3 in DNA: TGCGCCAGCAGCCAAGAAAAGGGACCCTACGAAAGGTCCTACGAGCAGTACTTC.

The chain recombines TRBV7-2 with TRBJ2-7, with D perhaps matching TRBD2 (5 bases). V was pared by 1 base and J by 2 bases, with 12 bases between. Germline CDR1 is SGHTA and CDR2 is FQGNSA. The CDR3 covers 15 residues. The chain's CDR3 is CASSLDSSPAYEQYF. The CDR3 bases are TGTGCCAGCAGCTTAGATTCTAGCCCTGCCTACGAGCAGTACTTC.

The chain carries TRBV9 and TRBJ2-7, with unresolved D. V was shortened by 2 bases and J by 1 base, with 7 bases between the two germline ends. The CDR3 totals 13 residues. Germline-derived CDR1 and CDR2 are SGDLS and YYNGEE. For the CDR3, the DNA is TGTGCCAGCAGCGTGGGATTTTCCTACGAGCAGTACTTC. As protein: CASSVGFSYEQYF.